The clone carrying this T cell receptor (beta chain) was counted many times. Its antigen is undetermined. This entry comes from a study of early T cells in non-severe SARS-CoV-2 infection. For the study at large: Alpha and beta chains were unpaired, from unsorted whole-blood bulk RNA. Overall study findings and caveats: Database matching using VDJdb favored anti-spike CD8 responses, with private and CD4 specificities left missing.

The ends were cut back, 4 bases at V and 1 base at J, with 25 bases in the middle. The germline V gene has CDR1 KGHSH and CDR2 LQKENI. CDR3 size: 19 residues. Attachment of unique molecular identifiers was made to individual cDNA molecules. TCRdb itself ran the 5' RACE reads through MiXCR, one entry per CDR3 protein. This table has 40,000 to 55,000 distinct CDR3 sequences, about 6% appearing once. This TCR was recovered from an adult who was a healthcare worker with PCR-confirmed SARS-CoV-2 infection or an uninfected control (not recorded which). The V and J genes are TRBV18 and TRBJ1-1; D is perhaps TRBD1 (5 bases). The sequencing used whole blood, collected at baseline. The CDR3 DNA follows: TGTGCCAGCTCACTTAAGGAGTTTGGTGGAGGACAAACGAACACTGAAGCTTTCTTT. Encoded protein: CASSLKEFGGGQTNTEAFF.